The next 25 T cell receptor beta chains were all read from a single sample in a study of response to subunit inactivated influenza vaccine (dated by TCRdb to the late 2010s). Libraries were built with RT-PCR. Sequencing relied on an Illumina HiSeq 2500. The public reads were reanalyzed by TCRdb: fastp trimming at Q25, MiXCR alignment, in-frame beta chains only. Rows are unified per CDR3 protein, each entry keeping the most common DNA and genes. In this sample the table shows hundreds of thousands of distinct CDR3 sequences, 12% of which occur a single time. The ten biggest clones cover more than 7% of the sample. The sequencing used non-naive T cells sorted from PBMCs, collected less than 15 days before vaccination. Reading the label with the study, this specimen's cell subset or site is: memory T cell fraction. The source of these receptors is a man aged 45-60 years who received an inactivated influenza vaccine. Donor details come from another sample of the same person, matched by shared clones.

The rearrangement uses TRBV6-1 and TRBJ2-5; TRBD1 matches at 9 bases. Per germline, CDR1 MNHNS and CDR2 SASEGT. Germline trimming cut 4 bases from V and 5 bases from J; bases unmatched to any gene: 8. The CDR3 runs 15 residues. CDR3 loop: CASSGRQGVGETQYF. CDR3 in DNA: TGTGCCAGCAGTGGCCGACAGGGGGTAGGGGAGACCCAGTACTTC.

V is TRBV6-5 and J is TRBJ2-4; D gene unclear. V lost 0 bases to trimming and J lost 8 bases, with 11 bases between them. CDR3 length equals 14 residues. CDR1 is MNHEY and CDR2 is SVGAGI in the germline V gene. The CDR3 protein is CASSYSQIGDIQYF. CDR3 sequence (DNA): TGTGCCAGCAGTTACTCTCAGATTGGGGACATTCAGTACTTC.

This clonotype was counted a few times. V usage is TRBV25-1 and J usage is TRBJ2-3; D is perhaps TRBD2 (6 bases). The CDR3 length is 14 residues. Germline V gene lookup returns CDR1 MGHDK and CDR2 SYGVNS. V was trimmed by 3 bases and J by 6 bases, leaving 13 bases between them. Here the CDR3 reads CASSEHKTSDTQYF. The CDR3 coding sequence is TGTGCCAGCAGTGAGCACAAAACTAGCGATACGCAGTATTTT.

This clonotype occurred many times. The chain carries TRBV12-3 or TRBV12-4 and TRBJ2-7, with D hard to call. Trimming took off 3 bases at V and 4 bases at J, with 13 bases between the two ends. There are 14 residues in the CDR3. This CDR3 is CASSFSLGWYEQYF. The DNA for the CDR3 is TGTGCCAGCAGTTTCAGTCTCGGGTGGTACGAGCAGTACTTC.

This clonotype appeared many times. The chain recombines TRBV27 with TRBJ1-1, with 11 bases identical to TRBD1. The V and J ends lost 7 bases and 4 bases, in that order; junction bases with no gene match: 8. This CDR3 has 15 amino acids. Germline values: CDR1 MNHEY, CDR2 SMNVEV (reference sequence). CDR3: CASIPDRGRATEAFF. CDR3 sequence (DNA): TGTGCCAGCATTCCGGACAGGGGGCGGGCCACTGAAGCTTTCTTT.

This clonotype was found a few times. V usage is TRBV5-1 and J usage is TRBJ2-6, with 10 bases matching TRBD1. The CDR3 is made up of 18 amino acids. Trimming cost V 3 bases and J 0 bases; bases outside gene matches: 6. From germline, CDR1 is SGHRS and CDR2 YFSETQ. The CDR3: CASSSGTGVLSGANVLTF. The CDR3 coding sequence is TGCGCCAGCAGCTCCGGGACAGGGGTACTCTCTGGGGCCAACGTCCTGACTTTC. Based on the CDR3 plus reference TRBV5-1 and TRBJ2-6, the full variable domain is KAGVTQTPRYLIKTRGQQVTLSCSPISGHRSVSWYQQTPGQGLQFLFEYFSETQRNKGNFPGRFSGRQFSNSRSEMNVSTLELGDSALYLCASSSGTGVLSGANVLTFGAGSRLTVL.

The CDR3 region is CATSDSGYQQYF. CDR3 DNA sequence: TGTGCCACCAGTGATTCGGGGTATCAGCAGTACTTC. The chain uses TRBV24-1 and TRBJ2-7; tentative D call: TRBD2 (5 bases). This CDR3 contains 12 residues. Trimming pared 2 bases from V and 8 bases from J, leaving 9 bases between. Germline V CDR1 and CDR2: KGHDR, SFDVKD.

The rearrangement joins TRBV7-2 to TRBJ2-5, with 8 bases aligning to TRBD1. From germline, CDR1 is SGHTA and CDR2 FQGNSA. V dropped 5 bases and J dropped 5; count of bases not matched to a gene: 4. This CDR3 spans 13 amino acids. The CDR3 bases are TGTGCCAGCAGCATCCGGGACAGGGAGACCCAGTACTTC. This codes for CASSIRDRETQYF.

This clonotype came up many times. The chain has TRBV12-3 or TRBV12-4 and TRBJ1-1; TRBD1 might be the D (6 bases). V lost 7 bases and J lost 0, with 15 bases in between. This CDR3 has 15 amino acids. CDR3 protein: CASTLGGHLNTEAFF. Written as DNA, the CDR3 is TGTGCCAGCACCCTAGGGGGGCACCTGAACACTGAAGCTTTCTTT.

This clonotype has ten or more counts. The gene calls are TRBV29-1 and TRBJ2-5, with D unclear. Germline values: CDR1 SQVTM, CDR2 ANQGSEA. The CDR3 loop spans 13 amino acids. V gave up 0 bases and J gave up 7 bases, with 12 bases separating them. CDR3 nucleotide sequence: TGCAGCGTTGAAGAAGGTCCGGTAGGGACCCAGTACTTC. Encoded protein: CSVEEGPVGTQYF.

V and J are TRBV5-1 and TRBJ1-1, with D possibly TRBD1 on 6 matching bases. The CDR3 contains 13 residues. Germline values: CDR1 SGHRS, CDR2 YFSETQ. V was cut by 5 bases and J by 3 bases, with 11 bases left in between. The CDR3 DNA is TGCGCCAGCAGATTAAGGGGGGACACTGAAGCTTTCTTT. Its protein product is CASRLRGDTEAFF.

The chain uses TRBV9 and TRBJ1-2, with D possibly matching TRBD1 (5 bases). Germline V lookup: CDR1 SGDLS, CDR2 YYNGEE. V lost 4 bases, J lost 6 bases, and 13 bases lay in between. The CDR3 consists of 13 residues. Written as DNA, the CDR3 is TGTGCCAGCAGCCCCCAGGGTTTTGATGGCTACACCTTC. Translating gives CASSPQGFDGYTF.

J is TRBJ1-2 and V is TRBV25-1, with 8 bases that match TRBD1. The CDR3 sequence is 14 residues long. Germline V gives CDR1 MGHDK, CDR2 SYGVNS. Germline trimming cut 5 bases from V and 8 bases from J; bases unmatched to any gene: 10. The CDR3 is CASSFPGQEEGYTF. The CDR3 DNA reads TGTGCCAGCAGTTTTCCGGGACAGGAGGAGGGCTACACCTTC.

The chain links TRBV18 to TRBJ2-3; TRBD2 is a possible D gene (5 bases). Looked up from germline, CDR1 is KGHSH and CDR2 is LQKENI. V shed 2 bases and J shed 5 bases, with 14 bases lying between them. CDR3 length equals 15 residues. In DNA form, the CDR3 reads TGTGCCAGCTCACCAGTAACTAGTGTGGGAGATACGCAGTATTTT. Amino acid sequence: CASSPVTSVGDTQYF.

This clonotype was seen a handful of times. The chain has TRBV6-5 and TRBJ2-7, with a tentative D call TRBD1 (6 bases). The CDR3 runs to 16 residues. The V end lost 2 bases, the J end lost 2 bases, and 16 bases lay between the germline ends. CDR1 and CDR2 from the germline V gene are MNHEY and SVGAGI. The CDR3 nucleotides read TGTGCCAGCAGTTACAATTCCCCTCGGACAGCCTACGAGCAGTACTTC. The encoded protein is CASSYNSPRTAYEQYF.

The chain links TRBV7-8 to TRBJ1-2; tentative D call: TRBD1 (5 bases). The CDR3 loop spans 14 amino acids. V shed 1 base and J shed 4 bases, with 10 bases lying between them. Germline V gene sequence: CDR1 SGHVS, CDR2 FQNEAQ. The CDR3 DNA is TGTGCCAGCAGCTTAGGTGCAGGGCCCTATGGCTACACCTTC. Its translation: CASSLGAGPYGYTF.

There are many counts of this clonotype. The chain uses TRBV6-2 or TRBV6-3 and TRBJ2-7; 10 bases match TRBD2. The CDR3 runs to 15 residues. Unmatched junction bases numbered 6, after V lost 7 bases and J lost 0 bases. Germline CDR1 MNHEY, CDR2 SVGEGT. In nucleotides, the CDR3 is TGTGCCAGCAACCCTTCTAGCGGGGGCTCCTACGAGCAGTACTTC. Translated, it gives CASNPSSGGSYEQYF.

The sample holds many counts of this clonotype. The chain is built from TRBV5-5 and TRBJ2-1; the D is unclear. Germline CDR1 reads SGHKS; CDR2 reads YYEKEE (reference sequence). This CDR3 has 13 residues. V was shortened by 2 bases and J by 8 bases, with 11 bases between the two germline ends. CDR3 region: CASSFSSTDEQFF. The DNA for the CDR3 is TGTGCCAGCAGCTTTTCGTCAACAGATGAGCAGTTCTTC.

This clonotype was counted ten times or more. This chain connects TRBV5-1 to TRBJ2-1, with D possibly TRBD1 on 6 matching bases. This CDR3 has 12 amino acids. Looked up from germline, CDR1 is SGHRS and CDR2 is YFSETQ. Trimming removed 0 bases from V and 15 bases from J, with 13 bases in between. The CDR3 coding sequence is TGCGCCAGCAGCTTGGCAGGGGCTATGGGGTTCTTC. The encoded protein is CASSLAGAMGFF.

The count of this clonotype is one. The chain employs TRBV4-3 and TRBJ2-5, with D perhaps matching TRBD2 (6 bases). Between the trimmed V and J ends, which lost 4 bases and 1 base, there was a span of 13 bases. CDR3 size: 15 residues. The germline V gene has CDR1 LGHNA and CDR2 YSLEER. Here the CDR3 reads CASSRAGRTQETQYF. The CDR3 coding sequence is TGCGCCAGCAGCCGCGCGGGACGTACCCAAGAGACCCAGTACTTC.

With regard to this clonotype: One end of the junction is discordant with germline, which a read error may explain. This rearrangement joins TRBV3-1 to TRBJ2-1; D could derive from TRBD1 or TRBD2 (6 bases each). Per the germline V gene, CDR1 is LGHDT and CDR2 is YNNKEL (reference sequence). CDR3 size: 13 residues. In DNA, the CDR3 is TGTGCCGGCAGCCAAGGGGGGTACAATGAGCAGTTCTTC. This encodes CAGSQGGYNEQFF.

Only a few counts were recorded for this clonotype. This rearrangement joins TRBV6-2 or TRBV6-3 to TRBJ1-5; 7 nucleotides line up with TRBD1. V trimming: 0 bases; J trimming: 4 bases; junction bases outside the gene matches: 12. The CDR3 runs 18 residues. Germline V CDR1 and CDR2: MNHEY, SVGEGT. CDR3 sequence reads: CASSYSFYKVQGNQPQHF. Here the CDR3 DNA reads TGTGCCAGCAGTTACTCGTTTTATAAGGTACAGGGGAATCAGCCCCAGCATTTT.

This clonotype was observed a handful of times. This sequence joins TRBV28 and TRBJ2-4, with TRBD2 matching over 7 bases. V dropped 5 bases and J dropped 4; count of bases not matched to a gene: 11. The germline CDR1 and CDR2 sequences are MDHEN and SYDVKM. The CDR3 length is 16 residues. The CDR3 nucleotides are TGTGCCAGCAGTGCCCCCCGGGCGGGGGAAAAAAACATTCAGTACTTC. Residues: CASSAPRAGEKNIQYF.

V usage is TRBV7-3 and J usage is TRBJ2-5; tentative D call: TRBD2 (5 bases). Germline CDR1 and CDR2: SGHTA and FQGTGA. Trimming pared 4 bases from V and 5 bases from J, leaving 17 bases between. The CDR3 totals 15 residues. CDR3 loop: CASSSGLERSETQYF. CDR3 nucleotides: TGTGCCAGCAGCTCCGGACTGGAACGTTCGGAGACCCAGTACTTC. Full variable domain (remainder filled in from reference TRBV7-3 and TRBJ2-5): GAGVSQTPSNKVTEKGKYVELRCDPISGHTALYWYRQSLGQGPEFLIYFQGTGAADDSGLPNDRFFAVRPEGSVSTLKIQRTERGDSAVYLCASSSGLERSETQYFGPGTRLLVL.

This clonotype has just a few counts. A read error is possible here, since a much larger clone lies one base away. The CDR3 loop reads CASSLGEADTQYF. CDR3 bases: TGTGCCAGCAGCTTAGGGGAGGCAGATACGCAGTATTTT. V is TRBV7-7 and J is TRBJ2-3; maybe TRBD2 (6 bases). Trimming removed 1 base from V and 4 bases from J, with 6 bases in between. The germline V gene encodes CDR1 SSHAT and CDR2 FNYEAQ (reference sequence). The CDR3 loop spans 13 amino acids.